A selection of T cell receptor beta chains follows, all from one sample in a study of beta chain features in type 1 diabetes. Produced via immunoSEQ multiplex PCR; TCRdb's table is partial and in-frame only. The table has tens of thousands of clones, about two thirds seen once; the top ten hold less than 4.5%. The source material was Tregs from blood. All receptors derive from a man younger than 30 with type 1 diabetes. CDR3s include the opening cysteine and the closing phenylalanine or tryptophan. D genes are given only for firm matches. Clone size, where shown, is once, few, many, or a class for clones that have expanded.

CDR3 length: 13; clone size: few; J gene: TRBJ2-4; D gene: TRBD1; V gene: TRBV7-2; CDR3 DNA: TGTGCCAGCAGTTCAAACGACAGGGGGATTCAGTACTTC; CDR3 protein: CASSSNDRGIQYF
CDR3 length: 15; clone size: .; J gene: TRBJ2-3; D gene: TRBD2; V gene: TRBV7-2; CDR3 DNA: TGTGCCAGCAGCATCAGGACTAGCGGGGGGGCCCCGCAGTATTTT; CDR3 protein: CASSIRTSGGAPQYF
CDR3 length: 18; clone size: .; J gene: TRBJ1-2; D gene: TRBD1; V gene: TRBV4-3; CDR3 DNA: TGCGCCAGCAGCCACGGGGCCGGGACAGGGATAGCTAACTATGGCTACACCTTC; CDR3 protein: CASSHGAGTGIANYGYTF
CDR3 length: 13; clone size: .; J gene: TRBJ2-7; D gene: .; V gene: TRBV15; CDR3 DNA: TGTGCCACCAGCAAAGGGGTTGCCTACGAGCAGTACTTC; CDR3 protein: CATSKGVAYEQYF
CDR3 length: 15; clone size: .; J gene: TRBJ2-5; D gene: .; V gene: TRBV7-7; CDR3 DNA: TGTGCCAGCAGCTTAGGAGGGGGGGCCTGGGAGACCCAGTACTTC; CDR3 protein: CASSLGGGAWETQYF
CDR3 length: 13; clone size: .; J gene: TRBJ2-7; D gene: .; V gene: TRBV15; CDR3 DNA: TGTGCCACCAGCAAAGGGGTTGCCTACGAGCAGTACTTC; CDR3 protein: CATSKGVAYEQYF
CDR3 length: 15; clone size: few; J gene: TRBJ2-7; D gene: TRBD1; V gene: TRBV6-5; CDR3 DNA: TGTGCCAGCAGTTACTCGGGACAGGGGACCTACGAGCAGTACTTC; CDR3 protein: CASSYSGQGTYEQYF
CDR3 length: 15; clone size: .; J gene: TRBJ2-1; D gene: .; V gene: TRBV7-2; CDR3 DNA: TGTGCCAGCAGCTTCCCCAGCGGCACGTACAATGAGCAGTTCTTC; CDR3 protein: CASSFPSGTYNEQFF
CDR3 length: 17; clone size: .; J gene: TRBJ2-1; D gene: .; V gene: TRBV7-9; CDR3 DNA: TGTGCCAGCAGCTTACGACTAGGGGACTCCTCCTACAATGAGCAGTTCTTC; CDR3 protein: CASSLRLGDSSYNEQFF
CDR3 length: 15; clone size: .; J gene: TRBJ2-3; D gene: TRBD2; V gene: TRBV28; CDR3 DNA: TGTGCCAGCAGCTCACTAGCGGGAGGGCCAGATACGCAGTATTTT; CDR3 protein: CASSSLAGGPDTQYF
CDR3 length: 16; clone size: .; J gene: TRBJ1-6; D gene: .; V gene: TRBV27; CDR3 DNA: TGTGCCAGCAGTTTGAATTGGGGGCTCGGTAATTCACCCCTCCACTTT; CDR3 protein: CASSLNWGLGNSPLHF
CDR3 length: 15; clone size: .; J gene: TRBJ1-2; D gene: .; V gene: TRBV6-5; CDR3 DNA: TGTGCCAGCAGCCCCTCGGGGGGGCACCATTATGGCTACACCTTC; CDR3 protein: CASSPSGGHHYGYTF
CDR3 length: 15; clone size: .; J gene: TRBJ1-3; D gene: .; V gene: TRBV7-8; CDR3 DNA: TGTGCCAGCAGCTATGACAGAGACTCTGGAAACACCATATATTTT; CDR3 protein: CASSYDRDSGNTIYF
CDR3 length: 14; clone size: few; J gene: TRBJ1-1; D gene: .; V gene: TRBV6-6; CDR3 DNA: TGTGCCAGCAGTTCCCTTAGGGGGGGTACTGAAGCTTTCTTT; CDR3 protein: CASSSLRGGTEAFF
CDR3 length: 13; clone size: few; J gene: TRBJ1-2; D gene: .; V gene: TRBV19; CDR3 DNA: TGTGCCAGTACCACTACAGGGAACTATGGCTACACCTTC; CDR3 protein: CASTTTGNYGYTF
CDR3 length: 14; clone size: .; J gene: TRBJ2-7; D gene: TRBD2; V gene: TRBV28; CDR3 DNA: TGTGCCAGCAGTTTGGTTCGACTAGCGGCCGAGCAGTACTTC; CDR3 protein: CASSLVRLAAEQYF
CDR3 length: 12; clone size: .; J gene: TRBJ1-4; D gene: .; V gene: TRBV29-1; CDR3 DNA: TGCAGCGCCCGGGGTCCAAATGAAAAACTGTTTTTT; CDR3 protein: CSARGPNEKLFF
CDR3 length: 17; clone size: .; J gene: TRBJ2-7; D gene: TRBD2; V gene: TRBV9; CDR3 DNA: TGTGCCAGCAGCGTAGGTGGGAGCGGGGTAAACTCCTACGAGCAGTACTTC; CDR3 protein: CASSVGGSGVNSYEQYF
CDR3 length: 12; clone size: few; J gene: TRBJ1-2; D gene: .; V gene: TRBV6-1; CDR3 DNA: TGTGCCAGCAGTCCGGTTCTCTATGGCTACACCTTC; CDR3 protein: CASSPVLYGYTF
CDR3 length: 13; clone size: .; J gene: TRBJ1-1; D gene: .; V gene: TRBV14; CDR3 DNA: TGTGCCAGCAGCCAGGTGGGGGGCACTGAAGCTTTCTTT; CDR3 protein: CASSQVGGTEAFF
CDR3 length: 13; clone size: .; J gene: TRBJ2-1; D gene: .; V gene: TRBV7-8; CDR3 DNA: TGTGCCAGCCTGGAGGAAGGCTACAATGAGCAGTTCTTC; CDR3 protein: CASLEEGYNEQFF
CDR3 length: 11; clone size: few; J gene: TRBJ2-3; D gene: TRBD2; V gene: TRBV30; CDR3 DNA: TGTGCCTGGAGTTGGGGGGGTACGCAGTATTTT; CDR3 protein: CAWSWGGTQYF